A selection of T cell receptor beta chains follows, all from one sample in a study of CD8 T cells in Susac syndrome. TCRdb itself ran the immunoSEQ multiplex PCR reads through MiXCR, one entry per CDR3 protein. The sample yields some 300,000 distinct CDR3 sequences, approximately 90% seen once. What was sequenced was CD8+ T cells from PBMCs. These receptors all come from a human donor with multiple sclerosis. Each CDR3 is given with its conserved first and last residue. Fields, in order: D gene, J gene, V gene, CDR3 DNA, CDR3 protein. D genes are given only for firm matches.

. TRBJ2-1 TRBV18 TGTGCCAGCTCAGCGAAGACCTTAGGGAATGAGCAGTTCTTC CASSAKTLGNEQFF
. TRBJ2-7 TRBV10-3 TGTGCCATCAGTGACCCAGCGACAGTCTACGAGCAGTACTTC CAISDPATVYEQYF
. TRBJ2-3 TRBV28 TGTGCCAGCAGCTTCCCGGGGAAACCGGGACCTAGGACTAGCACAGATACGCAGTATTTT CASSFPGKPGPRTSTDTQYF
TRBD2 TRBJ2-1 TRBV2 TGTGCCAGCAGTGAACTGACTAGCGGGATTTACAATGAGCAGTTCTTC CASSELTSGIYNEQFF
. TRBJ1-2 TRBV20-1 TGCAGTGCTAGAACTACGGGCCTTTTAGGCTACACCTTC CSARTTGLLGYTF
. TRBJ2-7 TRBV28 TGTGCCAGCACCCTGTTAGGGGGGAGCTCCTACGAGCAGTACTTC CASTLLGGSSYEQYF
. TRBJ1-5 TRBV6-4 TGTGCCAGCAGCCCGGCGTACAATCAGCCCCAGCATTTT CASSPAYNQPQHF
. TRBJ2-1 TRBV4-3 TGCGCCAGCAGCCAAGATCGCAGCGAGGAGGGCAATGAGCAGTTCTTC CASSQDRSEEGNEQFF
. TRBJ2-3 TRBV6-2/TRBV6-3 TGTGCCAGCAGTTACACCGAACAGGGAGTAGATACGCAGTATTTT CASSYTEQGVDTQYF
TRBD2 TRBJ2-7 TRBV29-1 TGCAGCGGGGGACTAGCGGGTCACGAGCAGTACTTC CSGGLAGHEQYF
TRBD1 TRBJ1-5 TRBV7-3 TGTGCCAGCAGCTTCCTCGGGGGGACAGATCAGCCCCAGCATTTT CASSFLGGTDQPQHF
. TRBJ2-5 TRBV24-1 TGTGCCACCAGCGCAGGGTCCCAGGACTACCAAGAGACCCAGTACTTC CATSAGSQDYQETQYF
. TRBJ1-2 TRBV12-3/TRBV12-4 TGTGCCAGCAGAGGGGGACGGGGCTACACCTTC CASRGGRGYTF
. TRBJ2-5 TRBV11-2 TGTGCCAGCAGCTCCATCATGGCCCAGGGGCAAGAGACCCAGTACTTC CASSSIMAQGQETQYF
. TRBJ2-7 TRBV28 TGTGCCAGCAGTTCCCCTAGAGGGGGAAACGATTACGAGCAGTACTTC CASSSPRGGNDYEQYF
. TRBJ2-1 TRBV23-1 TGCGCCAGCCGATCCCCGGACTACAATGAGCAGTTCTTC CASRSPDYNEQFF
. TRBJ1-5 TRBV20-1 TGCAGTGCTAGAGATTGGGATCAGCCCCAGCATTTT CSARDWDQPQHF
TRBD2 TRBJ2-2 TRBV2 TGTGCCAGCAGTGAAGCGCCAGGGACTAGCAAATACACCGGGGAGCTGTTTTTT CASSEAPGTSKYTGELFF
TRBD2 TRBJ2-5 TRBV5-1 TGCGCCAGCAGCCTGACTAGCGACAACCAAGAGACCCAGTACTTC CASSLTSDNQETQYF
. TRBJ1-6 TRBV7-9 TGTGCCAGCAGCCTGGCGGGCCACCTCAATTCACCCCTCCACTTT CASSLAGHLNSPLHF
. TRBJ1-5 TRBV4-3 TGCGCCAGCAGCCAAGATTACAGGTCTAGCAATCAGCCCCAGCATTTT CASSQDYRSSNQPQHF
. TRBJ1-1 TRBV6-2/TRBV6-3 TGTGCCAGCAGTGGGACGCGTGAGCCTCGCTCGGAAGCTTTCTTT CASSGTREPRSEAFF
. TRBJ2-1 TRBV20-1 TGCAGTGCTAGAGGGGGGCCATCCTCGGGGGAGCAGTTCTTC CSARGGPSSGEQFF
. TRBJ2-2 TRBV6-5 TGTGCCAGCAGTTACTCGGCCACCGGGGAGCTGTTTTTT CASSYSATGELFF